This passage covers 21 T cell receptor beta chains from one sample sequenced in a study of technical replicates of blood from a handful of donors. Only in-frame clones appear in the TCRdb table, and some are missing; sequencing was by immunoSEQ multiplex PCR. The sample carries 60,000 to 90,000 clones, around 97% recorded once. Sequencing used T cells isolated from PBMCs. These receptors came from a human donor in good health.

The chain is built from TRBV4-1 and TRBJ2-2, with D maybe TRBD2 (6 bases). Trimming shortened V by 6 bases and J by 3 bases, and 20 bases separated the two germline ends. Germline V CDR1 and CDR2: MGHRA, YSYEKL. The CDR3 length is 17 residues. DNA of the CDR3: TGCGCCAGCAGAGTAGGGAGCGGGCTAGCAGACACCGGGGAGCTGTTTTTT. Translation: CASRVGSGLADTGELFF.

This clone was detected once. The chain has TRBV7-6 and TRBJ2-5, with TRBD1 identical over 7 bases. J gave up 7 bases and V 4 bases, and 15 bases lay outside the gene matches. Germline lookup yields CDR1 SGHVS and CDR2 FNYEAQ. CDR3 length equals 16 residues. The CDR3 region has the DNA TGTGCCAGCAGCTCCCTAAAAGGACAGGATTTAGCGACCCAGTACTTC. Amino acid sequence: CASSSLKGQDLATQYF.

CDR3 nucleotides: TGCGCCAGCAGCTTGGAGAGTTTGTACGAGCAGTACTTC. Translating gives CASSLESLYEQYF. The chain joins TRBV5-1 to TRBJ2-7; no clear D gene. The CDR3 loop spans 13 amino acids. Germline V CDR1 and CDR2: SGHRS, YFSETQ. Trimming removed 0 bases at V and 4 bases at J, with 8 bases between.

V usage is TRBV10-3 and J usage is TRBJ2-2, with 13 bases identical to TRBD2. Germline CDR1 reads ENHRY; CDR2 reads SYGVKD. The V and J ends lost 8 bases and 7 bases, in that order; junction bases with no gene match: 13. This CDR3 spans 17 amino acids. The CDR3 sequence: CAIGSGLAGARGGELFF. The DNA for the CDR3 is TGTGCCATCGGCAGCGGACTAGCGGGGGCCCGAGGCGGGGAGCTGTTTTTT.

CDR3 nucleotides: TGCGCCAGCAGCCCCGGGGAGCGGGATTACGAGCAGTACTTC. Its translation: CASSPGERDYEQYF. V gene TRBV4-1 combines with J gene TRBJ2-7; TRBD2 matches 7 bases. The CDR3 contains 14 residues. Germline CDR1 MGHRA, CDR2 YSYEKL. V dropped 4 bases and J dropped 4; count of bases not matched to a gene: 7.

The chain is built from TRBV5-1 and TRBJ2-7, with 7 bases fitting TRBD1. The junction had 5 bases not matched to a gene; V was cut back by 5 bases and J by 3 bases. The CDR3 is 13 amino acids. Germline CDR1 is SGHRS and CDR2 is YFSETQ. The CDR3 loop is CASRTGPNYEQYF. The CDR3 region has the DNA TGCGCCAGCAGGACAGGGCCCAACTACGAGCAGTACTTC. The whole variable domain, remainder taken from reference TRBV5-1 and TRBJ2-7, is KAGVTQTPRYLIKTRGQQVTLSCSPISGHRSVSWYQQTPGQGLQFLFEYFSETQRNKGNFPGRFSGRQFSNSRSEMNVSTLELGDSALYLCASRTGPNYEQYFGPGTRLTVT.

This clone was recorded only once. V usage is TRBV6-5 and J usage is TRBJ2-7, with D possibly TRBD1 on 5 matching bases. Germline V lookup: CDR1 MNHEY, CDR2 SVGAGI. V lost 5 bases, J lost 6 bases, and 14 bases lay in between. The CDR3 totals 13 residues. The CDR3: CASSRDSLGEQYF. The CDR3 DNA reads as TGTGCCAGCAGTCGAGACAGTCTGGGCGAGCAGTACTTC.

The J gene is TRBJ2-5, the V gene TRBV7-2; unclear D gene. Germline V CDR1 and CDR2: SGHTA, FQGNSA. V gave up 1 base and J gave up 3 bases, with 15 bases separating them. CDR3 length: 16 amino acids. The DNA for the CDR3 is TGTGCCAGCAGCTTAGATGAAGCAGGTCCCAAAGAGACCCAGTACTTC. This encodes CASSLDEAGPKETQYF.

This clone was recorded a few times. V and J are TRBV4-1 and TRBJ2-2, with 7 bases identical to TRBD1. The CDR3 totals 15 residues. The germline CDR1 and CDR2 sequences are MGHRA and YSYEKL. With V trimmed by 4 bases and J by 4 bases, 6 bases remained unmatched. The CDR3 is CASSPRQGVTGELFF. The CDR3 region has the DNA TGCGCCAGCAGCCCAAGACAGGGAGTCACCGGGGAGCTGTTTTTT.

For this clone: Other DNA sequences in this sample translate to the same CDR3. The rearrangement links TRBV29-1 to TRBJ1-3, with TRBD1 matching 10 bases. The trim removed 6 bases at V and 1 base at J, leaving 3 bases unmatched. The V gene's germline CDR1 is SQVTM and CDR2 ANQGSEA. This CDR3 contains 14 residues. The CDR3 DNA reads as TGCAGCGTAGGGGACAGGGGATCTGGAAACACCATATATTTT. It specifies CSVGDRGSGNTIYF.

V is TRBV2 and J is TRBJ2-1, with 13 bases matching TRBD2. Germline lookup yields CDR1 SNHLY and CDR2 FYNNEI. The CDR3 spans 16 residues. V lost 6 bases, J lost 7 bases, and 9 bases stayed unmatched. The CDR3 sequence is CASRRGLAGEVNEQFF. CDR3 DNA sequence: TGTGCCAGCAGACGCGGACTAGCGGGAGAGGTAAATGAGCAGTTCTTC.

In this sample, this clone turned up once. The rearrangement uses TRBV6-5 and TRBJ1-2; 8 bases align to TRBD1. CDR1 is MNHEY, CDR2 SVGAGI, per germline. The V and J ends lost 6 bases and 3 bases, in that order; junction bases with no gene match: 9. The length of the CDR3 is 15 residues. DNA of the CDR3: TGTGCCAGCAGCCGTCGCAGGGGGCAGGACTATGGCTACACCTTC. This gives the protein CASSRRRGQDYGYTF.

The chain recombines TRBV4-1 with TRBJ2-7; 9 bases fit TRBD2. After removal of 3 bases from V and 3 bases from J, the junction contained 6 bases not matched to a gene. From germline, CDR1 is MGHRA and CDR2 YSYEKL. The length of the CDR3 is 15 residues. Here the CDR3 reads CASSQTGLADYEQYF. CDR3 DNA sequence: TGCGCCAGCAGCCAGACGGGACTAGCTGACTACGAGCAGTACTTC.

The chain employs TRBV5-1 and TRBJ1-1; D perhaps matches TRBD1 (5 bases). There are 13 residues in the CDR3. Looked up from germline, CDR1 is SGHRS and CDR2 is YFSETQ. Trimming took off 4 bases at V and 4 bases at J, with 11 bases between the two ends. Here the CDR3 reads CASSRPGGTEAFF. Here the CDR3 DNA reads TGCGCCAGCAGCCGCCCGGGGGGCACTGAAGCTTTCTTT.

V is TRBV27 and J is TRBJ2-7; 9 bases fit TRBD2. Germline CDR1 reads MNHEY; CDR2 reads SMNVEV (reference sequence). The CDR3 loop spans 16 amino acids. With 2 bases clipped from V and 3 bases from J, the junction kept 8 bases outside the gene matches. CDR3 bases: TGTGCCAGCAGTTTAGGTAGCGGGGGACTACTCTACGAGCAGTACTTC. It specifies CASSLGSGGLLYEQYF.

The V gene is TRBV9, the J gene TRBJ1-2, with D unclear. The CDR3 is 12 residues long. Germline V gene lookup returns CDR1 SGDLS and CDR2 YYNGEE. Between the trimmed V and J ends, which lost 6 bases and 7 bases, there was a span of 13 bases. CDR3 coding DNA: TGTGCCAGCAATTTCCTCTTCGGTGGCTACACCTTC. The encoded protein is CASNFLFGGYTF.

This chain links TRBV4-1 with TRBJ2-1, with TRBD1 identical over 7 bases. Trimming removed 0 bases from V and 5 bases from J; junction bases left unmatched: 4. The CDR3 loop spans 15 amino acids. Per germline, CDR1 MGHRA and CDR2 YSYEKL. CDR3 coding DNA: TGCGCCAGCAGCCAAGAAAGGGGGCCCGACAATGAGCAGTTCTTC. Translation: CASSQERGPDNEQFF.

The chain joins TRBV19 to TRBJ1-1, with D hard to call. CDR3 length: 15 amino acids. Trimming shortened V by 2 bases and J by 1 base, and 11 bases separated the two germline ends. Per the germline V gene, CDR1 is LNHDA and CDR2 is SQIVND (reference sequence). CDR3 protein: CASSILGVGNTEAFF. The CDR3 nucleotides are TGTGCCAGTAGTATACTCGGGGTGGGGAACACTGAAGCTTTCTTT. Supplemented by reference TRBV19 and TRBJ1-1, the full variable domain reads DGGITQSPKYLFRKEGQNVTLSCEQNLNHDAMYWYRQDPGQGLRLIYYSQIVNDFQKGDIAEGYSVSREKKESFPLTVTSAQKNPTAFYLCASSILGVGNTEAFFGQGTRLTVV.

A note on this clone: Additional DNA sequences in this sample encode the identical CDR3. The chain has TRBV5-1 and TRBJ2-1; tentatively, D is TRBD2 (5 bases). CDR1 SGHRS and CDR2 YFSETQ come from the germline V gene. Deletions cut 0 bases from V and 0 bases from J, with 7 bases between. The CDR3 loop spans 15 amino acids. The CDR3 region has the DNA TGCGCCAGCAGCTTGGGCGGAGGCTCCTACAATGAGCAGTTCTTC. Translating it yields CASSLGGGSYNEQFF. Based on the CDR3 plus reference TRBV5-1 and TRBJ2-1, the full variable domain is KAGVTQTPRYLIKTRGQQVTLSCSPISGHRSVSWYQQTPGQGLQFLFEYFSETQRNKGNFPGRFSGRQFSNSRSEMNVSTLELGDSALYLCASSLGGGSYNEQFFGPGTRLTVL.

The rearrangement links TRBV19 to TRBJ2-2, with 15 nucleotides matching TRBD2. This CDR3 is built from 16 residues. Germline values: CDR1 LNHDA, CDR2 SQIVND (reference sequence). J gave up 7 bases and V 7 bases, and 7 bases lay outside the gene matches. This CDR3 reads CASKEGLAGGFGELFF. DNA of the CDR3: TGTGCCAGTAAGGAAGGACTAGCGGGAGGGTTCGGGGAGCTGTTTTTT.

V usage is TRBV6-4 and J usage is TRBJ2-2; 9 bases match TRBD2. Losses at the gene ends were 2 bases for V and 2 bases for J; bases not matched to a gene: 9. Per the germline V gene, CDR1 is MRHNA and CDR2 is SNTAGT. The CDR3 contains 18 residues. CDR3 loop: CASSDSSAGGFNTGELFF. The CDR3 DNA is TGTGCCAGCAGTGACAGTTCAGCGGGGGGCTTTAACACCGGGGAGCTGTTTTTT.